This TCR beta chain emerged from a study of response to subunit inactivated influenza vaccine. General observations from the study: It was suggested by the authors that few new T cells are recruited by each seasonal influenza vaccination.

About this clonotype itself: Its antigen remains unknown.

TCRdb re-called the RT-PCR reads with MiXCR, one entry per CDR3 protein. This sample has under 750,000 distinct CDR3 sequences, with about an eighth found just once. This CDR3 is 14 amino acids long. V dropped 2 bases and J dropped 4 bases, with 13 bases sitting between them. Germline V CDR1 and CDR2: SQVTM, ANQGSEA. This chain uses TRBV29-1 with TRBJ2-3; D is perhaps TRBD1 or TRBD2 (5 bases each). The sample was PBMCs from blood, taken on the day of vaccination. The TCR originated in a man aged 45 to 65 who received an inactivated influenza vaccine. The CDR3 DNA reads as TGCAGCGTTGAACACAAGGGGCGGGCAGATACGCAGTATTTT. This codes for CSVEHKGRADTQYF.